This T cell receptor beta chain was recovered during a study of cytomegalovirus exposure and HLA in healthy donors. Turning to the study itself: The 130 or so validation repertoires, a later analysis reported, used the same platform as the 550 to 700 repertoires from the first cohort. Study-wide results and caveats: Specificity of a few CMV-associated chains for CMV antigens was verified in vitro. Most TCR sequences showed up rarely, but some public TCRs showed up in many donors.

This CDR3 comprises 11 residues. V lost 0 bases to trimming and J lost 3 bases, with 3 bases between them. In germline, CDR1 is DFQATT, CDR2 SNEGSKA (reference sequence). These donors were members of the roughly 120-subject validation cohort, a group separate from the approximately 700-subject first cohort. The table came from immunoSEQ multiplex PCR; TCRdb's copy has only in-frame clones and leaves some out. The profile covers some 100,000 clones, with around 89% appearing a single time and more than 1.5% taken by the ten largest. As to this clone: Its antigen is unidentified.

The specimen sequenced was PBMCs. The source of this sequence is a man between 18 and 29 years old in good health and CMV-seronegative. The chain is built from TRBV20-1 and TRBJ2-7; no clear D. The CDR3 DNA reads as TGCAGTGCTAGAGACCTCTACGAGCAGTACTTC. This codes for CSARDLYEQYF.